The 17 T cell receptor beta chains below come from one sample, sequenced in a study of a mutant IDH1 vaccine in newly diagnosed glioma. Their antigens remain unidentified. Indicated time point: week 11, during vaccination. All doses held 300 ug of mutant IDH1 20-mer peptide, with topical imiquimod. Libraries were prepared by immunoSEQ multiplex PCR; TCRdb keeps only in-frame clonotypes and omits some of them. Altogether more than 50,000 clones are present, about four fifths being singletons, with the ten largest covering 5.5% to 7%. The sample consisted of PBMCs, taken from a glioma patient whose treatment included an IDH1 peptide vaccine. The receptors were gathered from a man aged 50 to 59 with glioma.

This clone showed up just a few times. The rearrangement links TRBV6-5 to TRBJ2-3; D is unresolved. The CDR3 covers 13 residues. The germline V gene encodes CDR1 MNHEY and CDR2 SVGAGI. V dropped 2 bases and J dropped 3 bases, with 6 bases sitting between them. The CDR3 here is CASSYVRTDTQYF. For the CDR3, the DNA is TGTGCCAGCAGTTACGTTAGAACAGATACGCAGTATTTT.

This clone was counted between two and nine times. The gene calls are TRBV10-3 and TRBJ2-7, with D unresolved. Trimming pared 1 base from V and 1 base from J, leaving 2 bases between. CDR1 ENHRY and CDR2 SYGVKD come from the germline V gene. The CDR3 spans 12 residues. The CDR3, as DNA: TGTGCCATCAGTGAGTTTTCCTACGAGCAGTACTTC. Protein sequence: CAISEFSYEQYF.

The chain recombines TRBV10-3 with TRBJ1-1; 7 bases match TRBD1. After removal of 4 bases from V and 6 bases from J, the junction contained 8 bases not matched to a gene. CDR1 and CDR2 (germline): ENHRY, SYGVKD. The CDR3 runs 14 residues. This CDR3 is CAISARQGSSEAFF. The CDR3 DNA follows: TGTGCCATCAGTGCCCGACAGGGTTCGTCTGAAGCTTTCTTT.

CDR3 region: CASSLLRGNTEAFF. DNA of the CDR3: TGCGCCAGCAGCTTGTTAAGGGGAAACACTGAAGCTTTCTTT. This chain uses TRBV5-1 with TRBJ1-1, with D possibly matching TRBD1 (5 bases). The CDR3 sequence is 14 residues long. The V end lost 1 base, the J end lost 2 bases, and 9 bases lay between the germline ends. Germline-derived CDR1 and CDR2 are SGHRS and YFSETQ.

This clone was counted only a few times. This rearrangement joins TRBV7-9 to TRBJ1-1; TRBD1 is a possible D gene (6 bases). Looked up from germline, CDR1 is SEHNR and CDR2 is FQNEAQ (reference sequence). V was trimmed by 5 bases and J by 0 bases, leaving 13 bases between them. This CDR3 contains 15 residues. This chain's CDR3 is CASSELGQMNTEAFF. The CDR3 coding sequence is TGTGCCAGCAGCGAACTCGGACAGATGAACACTGAAGCTTTCTTT.

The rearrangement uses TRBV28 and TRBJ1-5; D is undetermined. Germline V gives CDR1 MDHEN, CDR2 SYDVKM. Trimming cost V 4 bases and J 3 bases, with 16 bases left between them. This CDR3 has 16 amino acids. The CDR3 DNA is TGTGCCAGCAGTTCCCCTTACAAGGAGGCCAATCAGCCCCAGCATTTT. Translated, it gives CASSSPYKEANQPQHF.

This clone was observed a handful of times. CDR3: CASSPPAASTDTQYF. The DNA for the CDR3 is TGTGCCAGCTCACCACCCGCAGCTAGCACAGATACGCAGTATTTT. The rearrangement links TRBV18 to TRBJ2-3; D remains ambiguous. The V gene's germline CDR1 is KGHSH and CDR2 LQKENI. This CDR3 spans 15 amino acids. The germline V and J ends were trimmed by 0 bases and 0 bases, with 7 bases remaining between them.

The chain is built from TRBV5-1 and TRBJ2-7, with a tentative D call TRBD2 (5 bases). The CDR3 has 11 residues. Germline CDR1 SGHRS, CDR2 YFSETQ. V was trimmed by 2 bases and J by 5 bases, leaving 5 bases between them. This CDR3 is CASSFGDEQYF. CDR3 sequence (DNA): TGCGCCAGCAGCTTCGGGGACGAGCAGTACTTC. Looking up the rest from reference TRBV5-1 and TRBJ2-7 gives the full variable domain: KAGVTQTPRYLIKTRGQQVTLSCSPISGHRSVSWYQQTPGQGLQFLFEYFSETQRNKGNFPGRFSGRQFSNSRSEMNVSTLELGDSALYLCASSFGDEQYFGPGTRLTVT.

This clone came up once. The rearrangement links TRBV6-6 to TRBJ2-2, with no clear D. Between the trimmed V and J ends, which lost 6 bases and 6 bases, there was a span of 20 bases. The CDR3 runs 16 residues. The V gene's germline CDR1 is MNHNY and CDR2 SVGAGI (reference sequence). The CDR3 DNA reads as TGTGCCAGCAGCCCTTCCGGTCCCATTTCTGCCGGGGAGCTGTTTTTT. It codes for CASSPSGPISAGELFF.

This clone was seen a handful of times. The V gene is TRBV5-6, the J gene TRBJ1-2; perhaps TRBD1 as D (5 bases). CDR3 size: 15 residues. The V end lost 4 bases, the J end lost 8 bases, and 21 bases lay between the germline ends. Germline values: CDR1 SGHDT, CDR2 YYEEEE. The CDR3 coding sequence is TGTGCCAGCAGCCCTCCTCTTGACGGGAGGGGAGGCTACACCTTC. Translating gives CASSPPLDGRGGYTF.

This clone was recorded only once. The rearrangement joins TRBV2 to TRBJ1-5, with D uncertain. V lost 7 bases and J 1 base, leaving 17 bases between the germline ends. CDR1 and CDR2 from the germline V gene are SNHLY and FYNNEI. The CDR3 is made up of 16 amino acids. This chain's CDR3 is CASTFNGRASNQPQHF. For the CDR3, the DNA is TGTGCCAGCACCTTTAATGGAAGGGCCAGCAATCAGCCCCAGCATTTT.

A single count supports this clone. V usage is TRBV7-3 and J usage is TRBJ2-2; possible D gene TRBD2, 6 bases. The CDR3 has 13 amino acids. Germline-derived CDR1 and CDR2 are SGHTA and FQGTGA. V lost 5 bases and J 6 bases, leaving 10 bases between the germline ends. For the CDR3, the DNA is TGTGCCAGCAGCACAAGGGAGGCCGGGGAGCTGTTTTTT. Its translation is CASSTREAGELFF.

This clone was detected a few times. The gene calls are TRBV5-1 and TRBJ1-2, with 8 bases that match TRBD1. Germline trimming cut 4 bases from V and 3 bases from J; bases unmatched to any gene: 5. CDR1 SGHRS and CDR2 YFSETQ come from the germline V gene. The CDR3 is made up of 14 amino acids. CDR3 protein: CASSKGQVHYGYTF. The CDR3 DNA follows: TGCGCCAGCAGCAAGGGACAGGTTCACTATGGCTACACCTTC.

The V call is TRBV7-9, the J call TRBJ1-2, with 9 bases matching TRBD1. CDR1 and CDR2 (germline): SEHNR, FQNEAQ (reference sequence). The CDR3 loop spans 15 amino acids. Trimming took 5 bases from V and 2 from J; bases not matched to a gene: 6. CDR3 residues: CASSPTGGENYGYTF. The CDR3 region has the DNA TGTGCCAGCAGCCCCACAGGGGGCGAAAACTATGGCTACACCTTC.

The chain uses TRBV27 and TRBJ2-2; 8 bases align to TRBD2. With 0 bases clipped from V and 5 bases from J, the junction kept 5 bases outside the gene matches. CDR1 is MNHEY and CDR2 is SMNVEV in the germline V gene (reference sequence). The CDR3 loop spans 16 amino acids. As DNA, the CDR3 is TGTGCCAGCAGTTTATCAGCGGGGGAGATTACCGGGGAGCTGTTTTTT. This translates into CASSLSAGEITGELFF.

The CDR3 reads CASSSPTGGGYTF. CDR3 DNA sequence: TGTGCCAGCAGTAGTCCGACGGGGGGAGGCTACACCTTC. This chain connects TRBV7-9 to TRBJ1-2, with D perhaps matching TRBD1 (5 bases). V was trimmed by 6 bases and J by 8 bases, leaving 16 bases between them. This CDR3 is built from 13 residues. The V gene's germline CDR1 is SEHNR and CDR2 FQNEAQ (reference sequence).

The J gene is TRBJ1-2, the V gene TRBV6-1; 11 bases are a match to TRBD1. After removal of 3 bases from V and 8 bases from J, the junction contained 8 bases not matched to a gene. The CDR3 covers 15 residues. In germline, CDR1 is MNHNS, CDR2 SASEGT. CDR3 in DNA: TGTGCCAGCAGTGAGTTGGACAGGGGGCACGGGGGCTACACCTTC. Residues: CASSELDRGHGGYTF.